This T cell receptor beta chain was captured in a study of STAT5B mutations in CD4+ large granular lymphocyte leukemia (dated by TCRdb to between 2020 and 2023). Study-level background: Among healthy controls, the CDR3 'QG' motif was associated with a particular HLA allele. TCRbeta repertoires of CD4+ T-cell large granular lymphocyte leukemia patients were compared with those of healthy blood donors. Flow cytometry on FACSCanto II or FACSVerse confirmed that purified fractions exceeded 95% purity among lymphocytes. Results and caveats for the whole study, not just this receptor: The data were not HLA-matched, and the higher clonality in CD4+ T-LGLL than in CD8+ T-LGLL could be due to the relatively small sample size. TRBV06-family usage was enriched among the top patient clones (8/27) compared with healthy controls (2/35). CD4-sorted patient repertoires appeared more clonal than healthy CD4+ repertoires, and this difference persisted after removing the putative leukemic clones. Each patient's main leukemic clonotypes were private, but approximately 23% of these clonotypes showed up at low frequency in the non-leukemic repertoires of other patients.

CDR1 and CDR2 were assigned from the germline V gene as MGHRA and YSYEKL. From cysteine to phenylalanine, the CDR3 is 14 amino acids long. The only DNA kept is the CDR3, 42 bases in frame from the first base. Trimming leaves V shorter by 3 bases and J shorter by 9 bases, with the junction holding 8 bases beyond the gene matches. The immunoSEQ assay at survey resolution was applied to genomic DNA for sequencing of TCRbeta rearrangements. The study's processing was this. In the TCR sequencing data, the lowest productive clonotype frequency that could be detected was 2.59 x 10-5. Analyses included only productive TCRbeta rearrangements, meaning complete and in-frame sequences. The clonality of each sample was calculated as Simpson clonality in the immunoSEQ Analyzer version 3.0. Based on frequency, clones were grouped as very rare, small, medium, large (1-20%) or hyperexpanded (>20%). OLGA 1.2.3 estimated generation probabilities, VDJtools produced V-gene circos plots, VDJdb was queried for specificities, and GLIPH identified CDR3 motifs. The table comes from immuneACCESS by way of TCRdb, which keeps in-frame sequences with V and J called. Part of the clones is missing from these tables; in studies checked, under half for an unresolved V gene and the rest for unknown reasons. V and J calls and clone size come straight from that table; D and trimming were deduced from the DNA. This sample holds 30,000 or so clones; over 70% were observed only once. The ten largest clones capture around 0.98% of the sample.

As concerns this clone: Its cognate antigen has yet to be identified. No base qualities exist here, and no much larger clone lies one base off it.

The healthy controls were 35 or so blood donors, and the buffy coats of these donors were supplied by the Finnish Red Cross blood service. All TCR-sequenced material derived from peripheral blood: patient blood samples and healthy donor buffy coats. Peripheral blood mononuclear cells were isolated by Ficoll-Hypaque gradient centrifugation. For the healthy controls, CD4+ cells were obtained from buffy coats by magnetic purification. Genomic DNA was extracted with the Gentra Puregene Cell and Tissue kit and quantified on a Qubit 2.0 fluorometer. This receptor was obtained from a human donor in good health. The rearranged segments are TRBV4-1 and TRBJ2-1; 7 bases in between match TRBD2. Sequencing input: CD4+ T cells from blood buffy coats. The CDR3 region: CASSQETSLGEQFF. The base sequence is TGCGCCAGCAGCCAGGAGACTAGCTTGGGTGAGCAGTTCTTC.